These T cell receptor beta chains were read from a single sample in a study of CD8+ T cells in alopecia areata. Method: immunoSEQ multiplex PCR; TCRdb's copy keeps in-frame clones and lacks some. The data contain about 140,000 clones, approximately 85% of them singletons. Source: CD8+ T cells sorted from blood, taken at week 4, from a patient treated with tofacitinib. Receptors were obtained from a human donor with alopecia areata. CDR3s include the opening cysteine and the closing phenylalanine or tryptophan. The D gene is left open where the match is weak. Size tells how often a clone was seen (once, few, many) or the class of an expanded clone, and some rows leave it out.

clone_size: -; j_call: TRBJ2-1; d_call: TRBD1; v_call: TRBV7-6; cdr3_nt: TGTGCCAGCAGGGCTCCCGGACAGGGTTACAATGAGCAGTTCTTC; cdr3_aa: CASRAPGQGYNEQFF
clone_size: -; j_call: TRBJ1-1; d_call: -; v_call: TRBV29-1; cdr3_nt: TGCAGCGCTGACAGAATAGTTGAAGCTTTCTTT; cdr3_aa: CSADRIVEAFF
clone_size: -; j_call: TRBJ2-1; d_call: TRBD2; v_call: TRBV6-5; cdr3_nt: TGTGCCAGCAGTTTAACTAGCGGGGGGGCTCACAATGAGCAGTTCTTC; cdr3_aa: CASSLTSGGAHNEQFF
clone_size: -; j_call: TRBJ1-6; d_call: TRBD1; v_call: TRBV11-3; cdr3_nt: TGTGCCAGCAGTCCTACCGGGACAGGGGGCGGAAATTCACCCCTCCACTTT; cdr3_aa: CASSPTGTGGGNSPLHF
clone_size: -; j_call: TRBJ2-1; d_call: TRBD2; v_call: TRBV5-6; cdr3_nt: TGTGCCAGCAGCAATGGCGGGGGTCGATACAATGAGCAGTTCTTC; cdr3_aa: CASSNGGGRYNEQFF
clone_size: few; j_call: TRBJ2-5; d_call: TRBD2; v_call: TRBV27; cdr3_nt: TGTGCCAGCAGTTCCCCCGGGAGGGGGGAGGAGACCCAGTACTTC; cdr3_aa: CASSSPGRGEETQYF
clone_size: -; j_call: TRBJ2-3; d_call: TRBD1; v_call: TRBV15; cdr3_nt: TGTGCCACCAGCAGCGGACAGGGGAAGACAGATACGCAGTATTTT; cdr3_aa: CATSSGQGKTDTQYF
clone_size: -; j_call: TRBJ2-3; d_call: TRBD1; v_call: TRBV9; cdr3_nt: TGTGCCAGCAGCGTAGACCCTGGGGGACAGGGGTTCACAGATACGCAGTATTTT; cdr3_aa: CASSVDPGGQGFTDTQYF
clone_size: -; j_call: TRBJ2-1; d_call: -; v_call: TRBV4-3; cdr3_nt: TGCGCCAGCAGCCAGGAGGGGGGCTATCTGAATGAGCAGTTCTTC; cdr3_aa: CASSQEGGYLNEQFF
clone_size: -; j_call: TRBJ2-3; d_call: -; v_call: TRBV10-3; cdr3_nt: TGTGCCACTGAAAACCGGGGGGCCTTCGCAGATACGCAGTATTTT; cdr3_aa: CATENRGAFADTQYF
clone_size: -; j_call: TRBJ1-2; d_call: -; v_call: TRBV5-1; cdr3_nt: TGCGCCAGCAGCTTGGGACGGGGCGCTAACTATGGCTACACCTTC; cdr3_aa: CASSLGRGANYGYTF
clone_size: -; j_call: TRBJ1-2; d_call: -; v_call: TRBV29-1; cdr3_nt: TGCAGCGTTGAAGATGCGGAGCTGAGCTATGGCTACACCTTC; cdr3_aa: CSVEDAELSYGYTF
clone_size: -; j_call: TRBJ2-7; d_call: TRBD1; v_call: TRBV2; cdr3_nt: TGTGCCACCCATCGCCGGGACAGGTCCTCCTACGAGCAGTACTTC; cdr3_aa: CATHRRDRSSYEQYF
clone_size: -; j_call: TRBJ2-7; d_call: TRBD1; v_call: TRBV29-1; cdr3_nt: TGCAGCGCTGGAGGGACAGGGGACGAGCAGTACTTC; cdr3_aa: CSAGGTGDEQYF
clone_size: -; j_call: TRBJ2-3; d_call: TRBD2; v_call: TRBV6-5; cdr3_nt: TGTGCCAGCAGTCCGGGACTAGCAGGCACAGATACGCAGTATTTT; cdr3_aa: CASSPGLAGTDTQYF
clone_size: -; j_call: TRBJ2-4; d_call: -; v_call: TRBV25-1; cdr3_nt: TGTGCCAGACCAGATCCCACACACAAAAACATTCAGTACTTC; cdr3_aa: CARPDPTHKNIQYF
clone_size: -; j_call: TRBJ2-7; d_call: -; v_call: TRBV9; cdr3_nt: TGTGCCAGCAGCGTAGCCGCCGGGTACGAGCAGTACTTC; cdr3_aa: CASSVAAGYEQYF
clone_size: -; j_call: TRBJ2-3; d_call: -; v_call: TRBV4-3; cdr3_nt: TGCGCCAGCAGCCATAGGGCCTTGGCATCCCAAGATACGCAGTATTTT; cdr3_aa: CASSHRALASQDTQYF
clone_size: -; j_call: TRBJ1-5; d_call: -; v_call: TRBV2; cdr3_nt: TGTGCCAGCAGTGAGGGGCACAGTAACTATCAGCCCCAGCATTTT; cdr3_aa: CASSEGHSNYQPQHF
clone_size: -; j_call: TRBJ1-1; d_call: -; v_call: TRBV4-1; cdr3_nt: TGCGCCAGCAGCCAAGAAGAGCTGAACACTGAAGCTTTCTTT; cdr3_aa: CASSQEELNTEAFF
clone_size: few; j_call: TRBJ2-7; d_call: TRBD1; v_call: TRBV4-1; cdr3_nt: TGCGCCAGCAGCCAAGTGGACAGGGACTCCTACGAGCAGTACTTC; cdr3_aa: CASSQVDRDSYEQYF
clone_size: few; j_call: TRBJ2-4; d_call: TRBD1; v_call: TRBV6-1; cdr3_nt: TGTGCCAGCAGTGAAAGACAGGGCACCAAAAACATTCAGTACTTC; cdr3_aa: CASSERQGTKNIQYF
clone_size: -; j_call: TRBJ2-7; d_call: TRBD1; v_call: TRBV7-2; cdr3_nt: TGTGCCAGCAGCTTCCCCGGCGGGGACAGGGACTACGAGCAGTACTTC; cdr3_aa: CASSFPGGDRDYEQYF
clone_size: -; j_call: TRBJ1-1; d_call: -; v_call: TRBV29-1; cdr3_nt: TGCAGCGTGGAGGAGGCGATGAACACTGAAGCTTTCTTT; cdr3_aa: CSVEEAMNTEAFF
clone_size: -; j_call: TRBJ2-2; d_call: TRBD1; v_call: TRBV5-6; cdr3_nt: TGTGCCAGCAGTCTGACAGGGGAAAACACCGGGGAGCTGTTTTTT; cdr3_aa: CASSLTGENTGELFF
clone_size: -; j_call: TRBJ2-3; d_call: -; v_call: TRBV7-6; cdr3_nt: TGTGCCAGCAGCTTCGGGGGCTCTAGCACAGATACGCAGTATTTT; cdr3_aa: CASSFGGSSTDTQYF
clone_size: -; j_call: TRBJ2-1; d_call: TRBD2; v_call: TRBV27; cdr3_nt: TGTGCCAGCAGTTCCGGGACTAGCGGGAACAATGAGCAGTTCTTC; cdr3_aa: CASSSGTSGNNEQFF
clone_size: -; j_call: TRBJ1-1; d_call: TRBD1; v_call: TRBV29-1; cdr3_nt: TGCAGCGTCGACACAGGGGGACAAGCTTTCTTT; cdr3_aa: CSVDTGGQAFF
clone_size: few; j_call: TRBJ1-1; d_call: -; v_call: TRBV7-9; cdr3_nt: TGTGCCAGCAGTTCCGGAGTGGGGAACACTGAAGCTTTCTTT; cdr3_aa: CASSSGVGNTEAFF
clone_size: -; j_call: TRBJ1-1; d_call: -; v_call: TRBV4-3; cdr3_nt: TGCGCCAGCAGCCAAGAAGGGTTTACTGAAGCTTTCTTT; cdr3_aa: CASSQEGFTEAFF